The 9 T cell receptor beta chains in this list originate from one sample, sequenced in a study of T cell repertoires in cytomegalovirus infection. One entry per CDR3 protein results from TCRdb running MiXCR on the reads. The data show 250,000 or so distinct CDR3 sequences, 9.1% seen once. Sequencing was done on a sample of PBMCs. The receptor source for this set is a human donor in good health (CMV status not recorded). Some clones in this sample may be carry-over from other donors' samples.

This clonotype has ten or more counts. This chain uses TRBV7-2 with TRBJ2-7; D is uncertain. The V end was cut by 2 bases, the J end by 7 bases, with 6 bases between. Germline CDR1 and CDR2: SGHTA and FQGNSA. This CDR3 contains 11 residues. CDR3 sequence (DNA): TGTGCCAGCAGCTTAAATATTGAGCAGTACTTC. It translates to CASSLNIEQYF.

This clonotype appeared many times. V usage is TRBV28 and J usage is TRBJ2-5; 10 bases are a match to TRBD2. V shed 2 bases, J shed 0 bases, and the junction held 3 bases outside the gene matches. The V gene's germline CDR1 is MDHEN and CDR2 SYDVKM. This CDR3 comprises 16 residues. For the CDR3, the DNA is TGTGCCAGCAGTTTAGCTAGCGGGGGAGACCAAGAGACCCAGTACTTC. This codes for CASSLASGGDQETQYF.

This clonotype showed up many times. The CDR3 spells CASSLGGREQFF. CDR3 nucleotides: TGTGCCAGCAGCTTAGGGGGCCGCGAGCAGTTCTTC. The chain recombines TRBV7-2 with TRBJ2-1; D may be TRBD1 (5 bases). CDR1 and CDR2 from the germline V gene are SGHTA and FQGNSA. The CDR3 spans 12 residues. The V end was cut by 1 base, the J end by 10 bases, with 8 bases between.

The V and J genes are TRBV20-1 and TRBJ2-1; 13 positions agree with TRBD2. With 6 bases clipped from V and 8 bases from J, the junction kept 10 bases outside the gene matches. Germline loops: CDR1 DFQATT, CDR2 SNEGSKA (reference sequence). The CDR3 length is 15 residues. The CDR3 nucleotides are TGCAGTGCCCCAAAGACTAGCGGGAGGACCCATGAGCAGTTCTTC. Encoded protein: CSAPKTSGRTHEQFF.

The chain links TRBV28 to TRBJ1-1; TRBD1 agrees at 7 bases. With 6 bases clipped from V and 4 bases from J, the junction kept 8 bases outside the gene matches. The CDR3 sequence is 14 residues long. Germline loops: CDR1 MDHEN, CDR2 SYDVKM. DNA for the CDR3: TGTGCCAGCAGACTACTACAGGGGACCACTGAAGCTTTCTTT. This sequence encodes CASRLLQGTTEAFF.

This clonotype was counted once. A much larger clone sits a single nucleotide away, making a read error possible. Because the CDR3 is missing its conserved closing phenylalanine or tryptophan, this is likely a read error. V is TRBV7-2 and J is TRBJ1-1; no clear D gene. V gave up 6 bases and J gave up 4 bases, with 12 bases separating them. This CDR3 region has 13 residues. Germline loops: CDR1 SGHTA, CDR2 FQGNSA. CDR3 sequence: CASSPSPGTEAFL. The CDR3 bases are TGTGCCAGCAGTCCAAGCCCCGGCACTGAAGCTTTCCTT.

This clonotype was observed a handful of times. This chain links TRBV10-3 with TRBJ1-6; possible D gene TRBD1, 5 bases. Germline V gives CDR1 ENHRY, CDR2 SYGVKD. The germline V and J ends were trimmed by 5 bases and 9 bases, with 8 bases remaining between them. The CDR3 spans 12 residues. This CDR3 is CAISQDTSPLHF. CDR3 bases: TGTGCCATCAGTCAGGACACTTCACCCCTCCACTTT.

This clonotype came up many times. The CDR3 spells CASSFRATGTSVYEQYF. CDR3 bases: TGTGCCAGCAGCTTTCGCGCGACCGGGACTAGCGTATACGAGCAGTACTTC. The chain has TRBV11-2 and TRBJ2-7; 10 nucleotides match TRBD2. Germline CDR1 SGHAT, CDR2 FQNNGV. V was pared by 3 bases and J by 4 bases, with 12 bases of the junction left unmatched. This CDR3 spans 17 amino acids.

V gene TRBV30 combines with J gene TRBJ1-1, with a tentative D call TRBD1 (5 bases). Trimming shortened V by 2 bases and J by 1 base, and 11 bases separated the two germline ends. This CDR3 spans 14 amino acids. The germline V gene encodes CDR1 GTSNPN and CDR2 SVGIG (reference sequence). The CDR3 DNA reads TGTGCCTGGAGTCGGACATTCGGGAACACTGAAGCTTTCTTT. This sequence encodes CAWSRTFGNTEAFF.